This TCR beta chain originates from a study of blood T cell repertoires in COVID-19. Study background: Samples came from the United States, Italy and Spain, spanning acute and convalescent COVID-19.

Per the study methods: Amplifying reference gene primers gave estimates of nucleated cell counts. Produced via immunoSEQ multiplex PCR; TCRdb's table is partial and in-frame only. The DNA gave D and trimming, while V, J and clone size come from that table. The sample lists a few hundred thousand clones, 75% to 90% occurring once. The length of the CDR3 is 14 residues. Trimming removed 3 bases from V and 7 bases from J; junction bases left unmatched: 4. Germline lookup yields CDR1 GTSNPN and CDR2 SVGIG (reference sequence). The V and J genes are TRBV30 and TRBJ1-6; 9 positions agree with TRBD1. Material for sequencing was peripheral blood. The clonotype originates from a woman aged 55-75 years with acute or convalescent COVID-19. DNA of the CDR3: TGTGCCTGGAGATACGGGACAGGGAATTCACCCCTCCACTTT. Its translation: CAWRYGTGNSPLHF.